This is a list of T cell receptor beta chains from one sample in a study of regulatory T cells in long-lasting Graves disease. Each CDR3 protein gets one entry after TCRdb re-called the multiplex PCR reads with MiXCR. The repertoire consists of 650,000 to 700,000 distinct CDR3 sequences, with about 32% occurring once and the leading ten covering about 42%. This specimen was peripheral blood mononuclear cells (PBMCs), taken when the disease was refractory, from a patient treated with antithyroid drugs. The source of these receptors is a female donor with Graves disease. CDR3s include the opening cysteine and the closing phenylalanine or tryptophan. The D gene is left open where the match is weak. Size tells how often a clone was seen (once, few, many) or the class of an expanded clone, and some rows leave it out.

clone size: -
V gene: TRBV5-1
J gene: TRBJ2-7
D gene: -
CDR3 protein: CASSPNRGTNSYEQYF
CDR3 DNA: TGCGCCAGCAGCCCCAACCGGGGGACAAACTCCTACGAGCAGTACTTC

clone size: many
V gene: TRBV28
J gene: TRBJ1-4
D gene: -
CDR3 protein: CASSSGDGEKLFF
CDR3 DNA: TGTGCCAGCAGTTCGGGGGACGGTGAAAAACTGTTTTTT

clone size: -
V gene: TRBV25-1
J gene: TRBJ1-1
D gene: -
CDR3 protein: CASSEYGRQNTEAFF
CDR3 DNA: TGTGCCAGCAGTGAATACGGACGGCAGAACACTGAAGCTTTCTTT

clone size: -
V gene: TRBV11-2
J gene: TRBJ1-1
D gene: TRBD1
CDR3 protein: CASSPRGQRGTEAFF
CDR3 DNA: TGTGCCAGCAGCCCAAGGGGACAGCGGGGCACTGAAGCTTTCTTT

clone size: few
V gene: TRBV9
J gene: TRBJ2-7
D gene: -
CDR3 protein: CASSVLAYSYEQYF
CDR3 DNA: TGTGCCAGCAGCGTATTGGCCTACTCCTACGAGCAGTACTTC

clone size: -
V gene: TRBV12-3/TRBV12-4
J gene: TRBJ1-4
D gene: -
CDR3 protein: CASSLGSSTNEKLFF
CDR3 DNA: TGTGCCAGCAGTTTGGGCAGCTCAACTAATGAAAAACTGTTTTTT

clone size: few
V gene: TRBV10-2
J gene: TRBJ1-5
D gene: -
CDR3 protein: CASSVEGSNQPQHF
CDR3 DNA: TGCGCCAGCAGTGTTGAGGGTAGCAATCAGCCCCAGCATTTT

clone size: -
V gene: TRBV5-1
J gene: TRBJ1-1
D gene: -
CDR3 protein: CASLPLGTEAFF
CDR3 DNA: TGCGCCAGCCTTCCGTTGGGCACTGAAGCTTTCTTT

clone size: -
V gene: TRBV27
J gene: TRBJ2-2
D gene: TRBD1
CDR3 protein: CASSPDRGTTGELFF
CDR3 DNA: TGTGCCAGCAGCCCCGACAGGGGTACCACCGGGGAGCTGTTTTTT

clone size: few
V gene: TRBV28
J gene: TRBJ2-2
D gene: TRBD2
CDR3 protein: CASSLILASSTGELFF
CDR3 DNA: TGTGCCAGCAGCTTAATACTAGCGTCTTCCACCGGGGAGCTGTTTTTT

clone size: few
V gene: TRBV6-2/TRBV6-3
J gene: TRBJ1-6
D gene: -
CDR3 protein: CASSYSMGSPLHF
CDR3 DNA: TGTGCCAGCAGTTACTCGATGGGTTCACCCCTCCACTTT

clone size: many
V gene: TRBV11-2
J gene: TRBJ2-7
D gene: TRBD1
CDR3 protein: CASSLGQGTYEQYF
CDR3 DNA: TGTGCCAGCAGCTTAGGACAGGGCACCTACGAGCAGTACTTC

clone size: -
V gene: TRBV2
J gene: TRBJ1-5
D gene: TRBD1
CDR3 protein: CASSRDRGRVRDQRF
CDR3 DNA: TGTGCCAGCAGTCGGGACAGGGGGCGGGTCAGGGACCAGCGTTTT

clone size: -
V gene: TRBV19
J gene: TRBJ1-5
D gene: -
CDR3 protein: CASSIPRIQPQHF
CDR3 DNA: TGTGCCAGTAGTATCCCTAGGATCCAGCCCCAGCATTTT

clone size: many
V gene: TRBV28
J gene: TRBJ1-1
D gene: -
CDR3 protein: CASSLGGLITEAFF
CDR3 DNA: TGTGCCAGCAGTTTGGGGGGGCTAATCACTGAAGCTTTCTTT

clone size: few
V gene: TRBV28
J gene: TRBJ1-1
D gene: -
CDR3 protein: CASSLVRGRRNTEAFF
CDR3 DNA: TGTGCCAGCAGCTTAGTGCGGGGGCGCCGGAACACTGAAGCTTTCTTT

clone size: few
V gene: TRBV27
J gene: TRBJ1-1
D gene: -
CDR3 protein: CASSNYGGTEAFF
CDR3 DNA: TGTGCCAGCAGCAATTACGGAGGGACTGAAGCTTTCTTT

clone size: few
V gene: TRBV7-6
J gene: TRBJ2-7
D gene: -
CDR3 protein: CASSLAGEWADSYEQYF
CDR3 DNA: TGTGCCAGCAGCTTAGCCGGAGAGTGGGCGGACTCCTACGAGCAGTACTTC

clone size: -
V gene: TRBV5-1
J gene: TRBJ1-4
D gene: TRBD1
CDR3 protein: CASSLGDRAYEKLFF
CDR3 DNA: TGCGCCAGCAGCTTAGGGGACAGGGCATACGAAAAACTGTTTTTT

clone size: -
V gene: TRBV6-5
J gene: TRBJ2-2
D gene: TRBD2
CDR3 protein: CASSYSGLARNTGELFF
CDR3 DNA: TGTGCCAGCAGTTACTCCGGACTAGCGCGGAACACCGGGGAGCTGTTTTTT